This T cell receptor (beta chain) was recovered during a study of CD8+ T cells in alopecia areata. Notes on the study in general: Across lesional scalp, and particularly alopecia totalis/universalis, clonality surpassed that of normal scalp.

Investigators isolated RNA and reverse transcribed it into cDNA to act as the sequencing template. Profiled with immunoSEQ multiplex PCR; TCRdb holds only in-frame clones, not every one. This sample has a few hundred thousand clones; roughly 63% occur once, and the top ten carry roughly 0.93%. The CDR3 totals 14 residues. CDR1 is SQVTM, CDR2 ANQGSEA, per germline. V dropped 3 bases and J dropped 0; count of bases not matched to a gene: 4. As concerns this clone: Its antigen is unidentified. Other DNA sequences of this sample code for an identical CDR3.

The sample's treatment: oral pan-JAK inhibitor, 5-10 mg twice daily. The clonotype was recovered from a human donor with alopecia areata. The J gene is TRBJ1-1, the V gene TRBV29-1, with TRBD1 matching 7 bases. This specimen consisted of CD4+ T cells sorted from blood, obtained at approximately week 52, from a patient treated with tofacitinib. CDR3 sequence: CSVDPTGLNTEAFF. The DNA for the CDR3 is TGCAGCGTTGACCCGACAGGGCTGAACACTGAAGCTTTCTTT.